This T cell receptor beta chain was recovered during a study of Ad26.COV2.S vaccination and SARS-CoV-2 variants. Across the study: Intramuscular Ad26.COV2.S doses were given once or twice, 56 days apart.

This clone showed up just once. The target antigen is unknown. This table comes from immunoSEQ multiplex PCR, and its TCRdb copy is limited to in-frame clones, with some not included. The sample includes over 400,000 clones, about nine tenths of them seen just once. Study-level findings and limits: It was found that vaccine and placebo recipients had similar non-spike TCR breadth.

Losses at the gene ends were 5 bases for V and 4 bases for J; bases not matched to a gene: 4. CDR3 length: 15 amino acids. Germline CDR1 reads MDHEN; CDR2 reads SYDVKM. Noted treatment: 19 received Ad26.COV2.S at low or high dose, single or two shots; roughly five received placebo; per-sample allocation not given. Sampling was performed 63 days after the first vaccine or placebo injection. Adults aged 18-55 years in Boston included the donor. This TCR came from a person between 18 and 65 years old who received the Ad26.COV2.S COVID-19 vaccine or a placebo. This chain joins TRBV28 and TRBJ2-3, with TRBD2 matching over 12 bases. The sample here was peripheral blood, taken in a trial of Ad26.COV2.S vaccine versus placebo. CDR3 bases: TGTGCCAGCAGTCCGACTAGCGGGAGCGCAGATACGCAGTATTTT. This translates into CASSPTSGSADTQYF.